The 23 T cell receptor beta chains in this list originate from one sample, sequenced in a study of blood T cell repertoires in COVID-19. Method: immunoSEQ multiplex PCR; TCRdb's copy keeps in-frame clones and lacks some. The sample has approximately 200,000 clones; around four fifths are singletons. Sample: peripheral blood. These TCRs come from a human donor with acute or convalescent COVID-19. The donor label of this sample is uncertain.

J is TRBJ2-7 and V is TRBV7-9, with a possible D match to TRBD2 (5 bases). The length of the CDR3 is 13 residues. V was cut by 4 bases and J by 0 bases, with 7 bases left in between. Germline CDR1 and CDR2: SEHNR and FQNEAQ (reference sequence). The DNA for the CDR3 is TGTGCCAGCAGCTGGGAGTACTCCTACGAGCAGTACTTC. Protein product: CASSWEYSYEQYF.

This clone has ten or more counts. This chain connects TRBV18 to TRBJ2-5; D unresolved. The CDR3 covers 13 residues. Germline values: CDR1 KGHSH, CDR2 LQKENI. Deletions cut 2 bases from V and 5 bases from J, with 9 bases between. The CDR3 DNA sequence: TGTGCCAGCTCACCATCCCCGTTTGAGACCCAGTACTTC. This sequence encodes CASSPSPFETQYF.

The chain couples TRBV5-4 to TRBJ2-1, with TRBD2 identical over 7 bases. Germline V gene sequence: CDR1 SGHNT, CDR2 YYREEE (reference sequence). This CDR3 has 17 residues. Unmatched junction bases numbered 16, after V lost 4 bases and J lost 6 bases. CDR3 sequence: CASSPPLGPPGGNEQFF. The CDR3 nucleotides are TGTGCCAGCAGCCCCCCCCTAGGGCCCCCGGGGGGCAATGAGCAGTTCTTC.

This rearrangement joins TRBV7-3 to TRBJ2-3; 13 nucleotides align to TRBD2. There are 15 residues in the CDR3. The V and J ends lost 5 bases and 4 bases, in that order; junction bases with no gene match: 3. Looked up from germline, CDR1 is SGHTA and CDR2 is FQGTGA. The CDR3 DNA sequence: TGTGCCAGCAGCATTGGACTAGCGGGAGCAGATACGCAGTATTTT. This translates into CASSIGLAGADTQYF. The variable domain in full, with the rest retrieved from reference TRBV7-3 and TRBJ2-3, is GAGVSQTPSNKVTEKGKYVELRCDPISGHTALYWYRQSLGQGPEFLIYFQGTGAADDSGLPNDRFFAVRPEGSVSTLKIQRTERGDSAVYLCASSIGLAGADTQYFGPGTRLTVL.

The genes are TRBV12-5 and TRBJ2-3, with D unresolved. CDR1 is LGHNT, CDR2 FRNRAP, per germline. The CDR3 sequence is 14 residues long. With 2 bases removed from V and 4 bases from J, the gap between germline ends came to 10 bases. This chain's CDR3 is CASGLPDGADTQYF. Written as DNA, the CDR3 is TGTGCTAGTGGTTTGCCCGACGGAGCAGATACGCAGTATTTT.

The CDR3 DNA reads TGTGCCAGCAGCTCACCCGACAGAACCCCCTACGAGCAGTACTTC. This translates into CASSSPDRTPYEQYF. The chain is built from TRBV27 and TRBJ2-7; perhaps TRBD1 as D (5 bases). The CDR3 contains 15 residues. CDR1 is MNHEY and CDR2 is SMNVEV in the germline V gene (reference sequence). The V and J ends lost 6 bases and 2 bases respectively, with 17 bases between them.

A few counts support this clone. The CDR3 coding sequence is TGTGCCAGCAGCTTACAGGAGAACACTGAAGCTTTCTTT. This encodes CASSLQENTEAFF. The rearrangement joins TRBV11-3 to TRBJ1-1; no clear D. The CDR3 covers 13 residues. With 2 bases removed from V and 1 base from J, the gap between germline ends came to 5 bases. CDR1 SGHNT and CDR2 YENEEA come from the germline V gene.

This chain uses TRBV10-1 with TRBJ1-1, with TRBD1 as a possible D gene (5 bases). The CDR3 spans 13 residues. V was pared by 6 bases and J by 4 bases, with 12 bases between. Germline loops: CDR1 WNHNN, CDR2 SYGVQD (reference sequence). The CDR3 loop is CASRRDLSTEAFF. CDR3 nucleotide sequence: TGCGCCAGCAGGAGGGACTTAAGCACTGAAGCTTTCTTT.

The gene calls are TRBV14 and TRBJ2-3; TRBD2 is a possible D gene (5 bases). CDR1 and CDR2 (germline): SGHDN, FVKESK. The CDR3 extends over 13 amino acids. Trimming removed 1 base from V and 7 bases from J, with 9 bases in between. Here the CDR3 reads CASSQGFGNTQYF. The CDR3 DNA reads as TGTGCCAGCAGCCAAGGGTTCGGGAATACGCAGTATTTT.

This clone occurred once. The CDR3 loop reads CASSGQKAYEQYF. The CDR3 nucleotides read TGTGCCAGCAGCGGACAGAAAGCCTACGAGCAGTACTTC. J is TRBJ2-7 and V is TRBV6-2 or TRBV6-3, with D perhaps TRBD1 (6 bases). V shed 6 bases and J shed 2 bases, with 11 bases lying between them. The CDR3 totals 13 residues. CDR1 is MNHEY and CDR2 is SVGEGT in the germline V gene.

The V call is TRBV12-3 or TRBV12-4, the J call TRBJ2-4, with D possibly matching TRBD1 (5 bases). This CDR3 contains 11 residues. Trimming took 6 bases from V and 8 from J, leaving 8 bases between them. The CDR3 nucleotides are TGTGCCAGCAGCGTAGGGGACATTCAGTACTTC. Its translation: CASSVGDIQYF.

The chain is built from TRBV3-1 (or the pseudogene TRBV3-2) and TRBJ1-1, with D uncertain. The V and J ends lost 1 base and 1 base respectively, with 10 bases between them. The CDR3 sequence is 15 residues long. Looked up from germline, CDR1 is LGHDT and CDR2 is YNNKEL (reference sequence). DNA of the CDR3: TGTGCCAGCAGCCAAGCCTGGCGGGGGAACACTGAAGCTTTCTTT. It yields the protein CASSQAWRGNTEAFF.

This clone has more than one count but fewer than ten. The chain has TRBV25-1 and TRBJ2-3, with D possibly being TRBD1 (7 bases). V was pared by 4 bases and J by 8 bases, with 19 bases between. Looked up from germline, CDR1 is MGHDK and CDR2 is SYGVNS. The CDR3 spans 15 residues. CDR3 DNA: TGTGCCAGCAGTGCGGACAGGAATAGGGGGGCTACGCAGTATTTT. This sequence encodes CASSADRNRGATQYF. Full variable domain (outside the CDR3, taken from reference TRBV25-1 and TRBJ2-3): EADIYQTPRYLVIGTGKKITLECSQTMGHDKMYWYQQDPGMELHLIHYSYGVNSTEKGDLSSESTVSRIRTEHFPLTLESARPSHTSQYLCASSADRNRGATQYFGPGTRLTVL.

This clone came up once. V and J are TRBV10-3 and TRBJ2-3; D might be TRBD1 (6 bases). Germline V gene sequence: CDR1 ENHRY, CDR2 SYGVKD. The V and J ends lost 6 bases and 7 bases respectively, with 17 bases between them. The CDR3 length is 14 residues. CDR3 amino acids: CAISPGQGTNTQYF. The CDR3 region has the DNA TGTGCCATCAGCCCGGGACAAGGCACTAATACGCAGTATTTT.

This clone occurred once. The CDR3 DNA follows: TGTGCCAGCAGCTTACGGCTAGGGGATTCCTACGAGCAGTACTTC. Its translation: CASSLRLGDSYEQYF. The V call is TRBV7-2, the J call TRBJ2-7; maybe TRBD1 (5 bases). The ends were cut back, 2 bases at V and 1 base at J, with 12 bases in the middle. The CDR3 covers 15 residues. Germline V gives CDR1 SGHTA, CDR2 FQGNSA.

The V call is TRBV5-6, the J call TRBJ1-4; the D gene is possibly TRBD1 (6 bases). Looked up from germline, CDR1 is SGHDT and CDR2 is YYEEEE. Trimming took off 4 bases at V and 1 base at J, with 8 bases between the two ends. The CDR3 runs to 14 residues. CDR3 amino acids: CASSKQGTNEKLFF. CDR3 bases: TGTGCCAGCAGCAAACAGGGAACTAATGAAAAACTGTTTTTT.

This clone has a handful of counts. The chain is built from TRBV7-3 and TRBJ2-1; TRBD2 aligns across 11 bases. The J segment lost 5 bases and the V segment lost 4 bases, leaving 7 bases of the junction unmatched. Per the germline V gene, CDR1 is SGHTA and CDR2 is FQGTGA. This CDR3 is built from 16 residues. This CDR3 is CASSSRLAGGHNEQFF. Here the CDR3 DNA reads TGTGCCAGCAGCTCAAGGCTAGCGGGAGGACACAATGAGCAGTTCTTC.

The chain's CDR3 is CASKLARNTGELFF. DNA of the CDR3: TGTGCCAGCAAGTTGGCGAGGAATACCGGGGAGCTGTTTTTT. This chain joins TRBV7-3 and TRBJ2-2; D gene unclear. Trimming shortened V by 7 bases and J by 5 bases, and 14 bases separated the two germline ends. The CDR3 length is 14 residues. Germline CDR1 and CDR2: SGHTA and FQGTGA.

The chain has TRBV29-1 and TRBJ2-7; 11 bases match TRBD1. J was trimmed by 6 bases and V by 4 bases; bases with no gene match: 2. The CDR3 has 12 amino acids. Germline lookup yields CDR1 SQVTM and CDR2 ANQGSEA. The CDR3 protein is CSVGTGGPEQYF. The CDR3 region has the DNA TGCAGCGTTGGGACAGGGGGCCCCGAGCAGTACTTC.

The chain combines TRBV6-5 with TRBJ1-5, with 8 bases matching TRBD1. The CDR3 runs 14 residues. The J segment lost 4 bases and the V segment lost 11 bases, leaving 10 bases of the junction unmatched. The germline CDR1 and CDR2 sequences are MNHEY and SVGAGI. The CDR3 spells CAGWKDRENQPQHF. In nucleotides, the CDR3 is TGTGCCGGATGGAAGGACAGGGAAAATCAGCCCCAGCATTTT.

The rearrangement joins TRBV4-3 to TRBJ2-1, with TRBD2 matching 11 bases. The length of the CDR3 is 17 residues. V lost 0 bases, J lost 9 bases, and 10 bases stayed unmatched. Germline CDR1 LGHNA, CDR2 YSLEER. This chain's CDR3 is CASSQEGSGRAGSEQFF. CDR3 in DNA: TGCGCCAGCAGCCAAGAAGGTAGCGGGAGGGCCGGGAGTGAGCAGTTCTTC.

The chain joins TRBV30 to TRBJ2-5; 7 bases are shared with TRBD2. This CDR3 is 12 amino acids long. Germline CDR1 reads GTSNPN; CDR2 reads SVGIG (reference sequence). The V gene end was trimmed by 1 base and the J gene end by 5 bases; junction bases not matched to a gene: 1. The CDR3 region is CAWSGGGETQYF. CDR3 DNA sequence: TGTGCCTGGAGTGGGGGGGGTGAGACCCAGTACTTC.

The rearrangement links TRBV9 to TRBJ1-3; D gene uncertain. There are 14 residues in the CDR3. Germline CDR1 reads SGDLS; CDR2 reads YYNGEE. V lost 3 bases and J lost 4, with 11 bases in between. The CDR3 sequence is CASSATVAGNTIYF. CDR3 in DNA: TGTGCCAGCAGCGCAACAGTAGCGGGAAACACCATATATTTT.